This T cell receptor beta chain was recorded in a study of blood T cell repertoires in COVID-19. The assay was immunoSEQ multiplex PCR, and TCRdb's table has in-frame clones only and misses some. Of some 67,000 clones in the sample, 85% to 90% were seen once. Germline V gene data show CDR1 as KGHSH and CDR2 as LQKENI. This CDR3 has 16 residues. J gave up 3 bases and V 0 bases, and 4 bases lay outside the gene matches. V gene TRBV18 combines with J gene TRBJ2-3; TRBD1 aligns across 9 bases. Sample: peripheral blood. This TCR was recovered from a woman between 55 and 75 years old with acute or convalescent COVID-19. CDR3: CASSPPNRGQTDTQYF. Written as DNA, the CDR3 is TGTGCCAGCTCACCACCGAACAGGGGGCAAACAGATACGCAGTATTTT.